This T cell receptor (beta chain) was found in a study of T cells in Graves' hyperthyroidism and ophthalmopathy (dated by TCRdb to between 2018 and 2021). With respect to the entire study: To identify TCR V-J signatures that set the groups apart, the researchers used a discovery cohort of roughly 100 patients, made up of roughly 40 with Graves' ophthalmopathy and some 55 with stable Graves' hyperthyroidism. Whether ophthalmopathy could be predicted prospectively was tested in an independent validation cohort made up of about 18 hyperthyroidism patients plus 17 patients who later progressed to ophthalmopathy. According to the paper, TCR Vbeta CDR3 sequencing was carried out on roughly 130 peripheral blood samples, which came from over 40 ophthalmopathy, some 73 hyperthyroidism and around 17 progressor patients. Thyroid tissue and blood T-cell repertoires from more than five Graves' hyperthyroidism patients were also compared in the study. The 100 discovery patients were randomly split 7:3 into training and test sets. Once sampling was done, hyperthyroidism patients were given methimazole at a starting dose of 30 mg daily, whereas ophthalmopathy patients were given high-dose intravenous methylprednisolone. What the work shows at the level of the full study, not this receptor alone: In validation, the model predicted progression to ophthalmopathy with approximately 71% sensitivity and 72% to 85% specificity, a median of about 6 months before onset. A 13 V-J signature model separated ophthalmopathy from stable hyperthyroidism, with approximately 87% sensitivity and roughly 82% specificity in cross-validation and 80%/75% in testing. No statistical method was used to set the sample size in advance, and investigators knew the group allocation. Most expanded thyroid clonotypes (frequency above 0.001) were also detected in blood, suggesting blood repertoires may reflect thyroid immune responses.

The CDR3 spans 16 residues, from the cysteine through the phenylalanine. Left in the record is the CDR3 DNA by itself, 48 bases read in frame from the first base. V gives up 5 bases and J gives up 3 bases, and the segment between their germline ends measures 17 bases. CDR1 SGHTA and CDR2 FQGNSA were looked up in the germline V gene. About this clonotype itself: Its binding antigen is unknown. The input lacks base qualities; no much larger clone sits a single base away.

Any patient with an uncontrolled infection, another autoimmune disease, pregnancy or lactation was excluded. Diagnoses were established on the basis of clinical symptoms, serum thyroxine and TRAb, thyroid ultrasound, and orbital computed tomography. Total RNA was extracted using Trizol reagent, and RNA quality was assessed on an Agilent 2100 Bioanalyzer. The TCR beta CDR3 regions were amplified from RNA transcripts. For the first round of RT-PCR on the TCR CDR3, the HTBI primer set was used together with the Qiagen OneStep RT-PCR kit. The libraries were constructed in a second round of multiplex PCR and then size-selected and purified. Sequencing of the libraries was done on an Illumina HiSeq2000 using paired-end 100 bp reads. Per the authors' processing: SOAPnuke was used to process the raw data, throwing out any read that contained adapters or uncalled bases, had a mean Phred below 15, or lacked an exact constant-primer or identifier match. High-quality paired reads were merged with COPE v1.2.5, and unique nucleotide sequences were defined as clonotypes. MiTCR v1.1 was used to align clonotypes to the IMGT TRBV, TRBD and TRBJ reference segments. The analysis included only V-J combinations with a frequency above 0.0001, which together covered around 99% of the repertoires. A TCS score was defined as the ratio between F50 (clonal expansion) and ExV (chaos), using BLOSUM62-based TCRdist between CDR3 peptides within each V-J. Welch's t-statistics and random forest reduced fewer than 550 V-J features to some 14, which were used in a naive Bayes classifier (R e1071). The Morisita-Horn index was used to measure how similar the thyroid and blood repertoires were. TCRdb itself trimmed the public reads at Q25 with fastp, ran MiXCR and retained productive beta chains. Rows with a matching CDR3 protein are joined into one entry that keeps the most common DNA and genes. The V and J calls reflect TCRdb's pipeline rather than the authors' work. For this sample the table gives 540,000 or so distinct CDR3 sequences, of which about 43% were detected only once. The top ten constitute roughly 19% of the sample.

This sequence uses TRBV7-2 and TRBJ2-1; the D segment could be TRBD2, given 6 matching bases. The sample consisted of peripheral blood or thyroid tissue (not recorded which). This sequence was found in an adult woman with Graves' disease, either hyperthyroidism or ophthalmopathy (not recorded which). The nucleotide sequence is TGTGCCAGCAGCCCTAGTCCGGGACTCCGCTACAATGAGCAGTTCTTC. Translated, it gives CASSPSPGLRYNEQFF.